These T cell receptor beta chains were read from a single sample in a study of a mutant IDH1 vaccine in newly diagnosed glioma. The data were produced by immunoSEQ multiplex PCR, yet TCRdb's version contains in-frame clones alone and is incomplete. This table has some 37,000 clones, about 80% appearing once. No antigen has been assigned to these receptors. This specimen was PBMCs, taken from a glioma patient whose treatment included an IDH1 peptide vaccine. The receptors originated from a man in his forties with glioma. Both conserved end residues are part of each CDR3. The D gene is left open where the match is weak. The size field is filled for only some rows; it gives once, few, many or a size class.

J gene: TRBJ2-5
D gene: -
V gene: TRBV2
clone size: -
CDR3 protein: CASSGGWGETQYF
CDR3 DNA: TGTGCCAGCAGTGGTGGTTGGGGAGAGACCCAGTACTTC

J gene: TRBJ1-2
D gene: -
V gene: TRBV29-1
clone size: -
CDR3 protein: CSVEERLGHSF
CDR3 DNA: TGCAGCGTTGAAGAAAGGTTGGGACACTCCTTC

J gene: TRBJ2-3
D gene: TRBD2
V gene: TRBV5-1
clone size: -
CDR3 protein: CASSPGTSVITDTQYF
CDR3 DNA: TGCGCCAGCAGTCCAGGGACTAGCGTTATCACAGATACGCAGTATTTT

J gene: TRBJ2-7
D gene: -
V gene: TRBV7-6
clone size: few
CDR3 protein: CASSLGWGPGEQYF
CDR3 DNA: TGTGCCAGCAGCTTAGGCTGGGGGCCGGGCGAGCAGTACTTC

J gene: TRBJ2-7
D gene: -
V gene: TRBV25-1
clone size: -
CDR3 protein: CASRRDSIWGTYEQYF
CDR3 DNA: TGTGCCAGCAGGAGGGACTCTATATGGGGTACCTACGAGCAGTACTTC

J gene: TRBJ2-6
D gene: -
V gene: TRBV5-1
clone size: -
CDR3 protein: CASSPLGGGFSGANVLTF
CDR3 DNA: TGCGCCAGCAGTCCTTTAGGGGGAGGATTCTCTGGGGCCAACGTCCTGACTTTC

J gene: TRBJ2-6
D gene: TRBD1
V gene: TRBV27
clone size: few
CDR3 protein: CASGRQGAGSGANVLTF
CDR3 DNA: TGTGCCAGCGGGAGACAGGGGGCGGGCTCTGGGGCCAACGTCCTGACTTTC

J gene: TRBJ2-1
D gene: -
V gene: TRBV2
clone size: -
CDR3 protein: CASSDLPRAGKNEQFF
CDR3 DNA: TGTGCCAGCAGTGATCTCCCCCGGGCAGGTAAAAACGAGCAGTTCTTC

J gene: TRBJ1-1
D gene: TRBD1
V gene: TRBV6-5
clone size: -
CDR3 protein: CASSPRQGSEAFF
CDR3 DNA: TGTGCCAGCAGTCCACGACAGGGCTCTGAAGCTTTCTTT

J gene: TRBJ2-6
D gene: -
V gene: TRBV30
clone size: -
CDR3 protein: CAWSIGAGANVLTF
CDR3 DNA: TGTGCCTGGAGTATAGGGGCCGGGGCCAACGTCCTGACTTTC

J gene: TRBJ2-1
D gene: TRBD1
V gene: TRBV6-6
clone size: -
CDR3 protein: CASSYRGQGAGEQFF
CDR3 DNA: TGTGCCAGCAGTTACAGAGGACAGGGGGCAGGCGAGCAGTTCTTC

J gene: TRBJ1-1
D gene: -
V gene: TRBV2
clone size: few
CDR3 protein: CASRRRGPNTEAFF
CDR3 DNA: TGTGCCAGCAGGCGCAGGGGACCTAACACTGAAGCTTTCTTT

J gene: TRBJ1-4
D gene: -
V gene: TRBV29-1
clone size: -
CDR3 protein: CSVARAEGNEKLFF
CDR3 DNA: TGCAGCGTGGCTCGAGCCGAGGGGAATGAAAAACTGTTTTTT

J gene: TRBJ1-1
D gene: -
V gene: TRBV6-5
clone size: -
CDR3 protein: CASSFQGLVAFF
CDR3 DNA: TGTGCCAGCAGTTTCCAGGGACTGGTAGCTTTCTTT

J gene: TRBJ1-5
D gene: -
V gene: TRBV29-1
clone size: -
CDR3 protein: CSVRDGNQPQHF
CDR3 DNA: TGCAGCGTTCGGGACGGCAATCAGCCCCAGCATTTT

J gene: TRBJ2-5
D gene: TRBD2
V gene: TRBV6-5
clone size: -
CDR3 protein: CASSPLAGVQETQYF
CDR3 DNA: TGTGCCAGCAGTCCGCTAGCGGGGGTTCAAGAGACCCAGTACTTC

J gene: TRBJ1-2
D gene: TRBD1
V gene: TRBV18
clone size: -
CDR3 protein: CASSPGTENYGYTF
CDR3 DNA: TGTGCCAGCTCACCCGGGACAGAGAACTATGGCTACACCTTC

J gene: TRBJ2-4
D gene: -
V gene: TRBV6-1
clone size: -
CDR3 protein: CASSIVVKNIQYF
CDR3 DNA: TGTGCCAGCTCAATAGTGGTCAAAAACATTCAGTACTTC

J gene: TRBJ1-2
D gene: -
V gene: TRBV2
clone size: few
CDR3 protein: CASSDKGPFYGYTF
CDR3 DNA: TGTGCCAGCAGTGATAAGGGGCCGTTCTATGGCTACACCTTC

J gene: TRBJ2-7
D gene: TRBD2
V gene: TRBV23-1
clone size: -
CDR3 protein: CASSPPGTSSYEQYF
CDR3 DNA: TGCGCCAGCAGCCCCCCCGGGACTAGCAGCTACGAGCAGTACTTC

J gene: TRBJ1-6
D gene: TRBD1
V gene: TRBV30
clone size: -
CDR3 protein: CAWSVQRTGATPLHF
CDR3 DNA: TGTGCCTGGAGTGTACAAAGGACAGGGGCAACACCCCTCCACTTT

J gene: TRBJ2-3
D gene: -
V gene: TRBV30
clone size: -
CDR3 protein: CAWSVLTDTQYF
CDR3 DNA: TGTGCCTGGAGTGTACTCACAGATACGCAGTATTTT

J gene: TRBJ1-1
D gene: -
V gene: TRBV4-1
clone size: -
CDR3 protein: CASSQGKTGRTEAFF
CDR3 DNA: TGCGCCAGCAGCCAGGGAAAAACAGGGCGGACTGAAGCTTTCTTT

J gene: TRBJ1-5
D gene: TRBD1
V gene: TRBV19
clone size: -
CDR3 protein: CASHSGRGLASNQPQHF
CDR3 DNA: TGTGCCAGCCACTCGGGGAGGGGGCTCGCTAGCAATCAGCCCCAGCATTTT

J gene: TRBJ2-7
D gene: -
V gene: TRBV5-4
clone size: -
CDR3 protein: CASSSLLQGVHEQYF
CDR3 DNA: TGTGCCAGCAGCAGCTTGCTCCAGGGCGTCCACGAGCAGTACTTC

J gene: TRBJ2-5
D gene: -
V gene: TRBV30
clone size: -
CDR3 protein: CAWSGGALQETQYF
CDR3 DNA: TGTGCCTGGAGTGGCGGGGCCCTCCAAGAGACCCAGTACTTC

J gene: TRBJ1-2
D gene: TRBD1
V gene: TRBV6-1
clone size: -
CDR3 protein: CASSVTTGTGDGYTF
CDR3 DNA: TGTGCCAGCAGTGTCACAACCGGGACAGGGGATGGCTACACCTTC

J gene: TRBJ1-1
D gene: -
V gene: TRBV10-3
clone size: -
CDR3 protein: CAIMGGMNTEAFF
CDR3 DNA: TGTGCCATCATGGGAGGAATGAACACTGAAGCTTTCTTT

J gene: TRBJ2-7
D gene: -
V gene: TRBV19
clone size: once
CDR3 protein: CATTPGGAEFGQQYF
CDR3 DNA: TGTGCCACCACCCCCGGCGGGGCTGAATTCGGGCAGCAGTACTTC

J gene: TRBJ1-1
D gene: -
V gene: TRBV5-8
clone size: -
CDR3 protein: CASSSNWGVTEAFF
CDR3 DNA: TGTGCCAGCAGCTCGAATTGGGGGGTCACTGAAGCTTTCTTT

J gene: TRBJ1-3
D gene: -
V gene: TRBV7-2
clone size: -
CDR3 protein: CASSLADSGNTIYF
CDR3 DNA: TGTGCCAGCAGCTTGGCGGATTCTGGAAACACCATATATTTT

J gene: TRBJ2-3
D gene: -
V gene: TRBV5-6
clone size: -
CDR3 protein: CASSLEGQTIPSTDTQYF
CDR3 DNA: TGTGCCAGCAGCTTGGAAGGGCAAACCATCCCAAGCACAGATACGCAGTATTTT

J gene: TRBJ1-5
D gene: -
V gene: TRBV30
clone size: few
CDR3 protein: CAWSHRSDQPQHF
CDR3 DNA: TGTGCCTGGAGTCACAGATCCGATCAGCCCCAGCATTTT

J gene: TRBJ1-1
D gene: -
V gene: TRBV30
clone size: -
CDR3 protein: CAWIPYLRDTEAFF
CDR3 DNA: TGTGCCTGGATCCCTTACCTGAGGGACACTGAAGCTTTCTTT

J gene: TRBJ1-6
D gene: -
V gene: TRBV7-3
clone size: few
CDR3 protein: CASSLGRENNSPLHF
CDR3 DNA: TGTGCCAGCAGCTTAGGAAGGGAAAATAATTCACCCCTCCACTTT

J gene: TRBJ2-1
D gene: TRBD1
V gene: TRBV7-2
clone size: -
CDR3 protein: CASSARDRGYNEQFF
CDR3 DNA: TGTGCCAGCAGCGCCCGGGACAGGGGCTACAATGAGCAGTTCTTC

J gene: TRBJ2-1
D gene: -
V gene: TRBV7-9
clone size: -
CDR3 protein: CASSSGEGGRGANEQFF
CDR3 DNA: TGTGCCAGCAGCTCCGGGGAAGGAGGCAGAGGGGCCAATGAGCAGTTCTTC

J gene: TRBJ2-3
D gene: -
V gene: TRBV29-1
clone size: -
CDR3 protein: CKGGGSGSDTQYF
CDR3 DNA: TGCAAGGGGGGGGGCTCAGGGTCCGATACGCAGTATTTT

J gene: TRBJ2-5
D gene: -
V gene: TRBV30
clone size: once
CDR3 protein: CAWSVGETQYF
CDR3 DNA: TGTGCCTGGAGTGTAGGGGAGACCCAGTACTTC

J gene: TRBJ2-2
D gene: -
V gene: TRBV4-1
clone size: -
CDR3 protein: CASSQDRFLTAHRAGELFF
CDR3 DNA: TGCGCCAGCAGCCAAGATCGATTTCTGACGGCACATAGGGCCGGGGAGCTGTTTTTT

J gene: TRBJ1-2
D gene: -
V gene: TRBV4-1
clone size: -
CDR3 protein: CASSPEKGGKESYGYTF
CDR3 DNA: TGCGCCAGCAGCCCCGAGAAAGGGGGTAAGGAGAGCTATGGCTACACCTTC

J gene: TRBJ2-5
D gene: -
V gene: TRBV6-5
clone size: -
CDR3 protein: CASSTGRSYETQYF
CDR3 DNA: TGTGCCAGCAGCACCGGACGGTCTTATGAGACCCAGTACTTC

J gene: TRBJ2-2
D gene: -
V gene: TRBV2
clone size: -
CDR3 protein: CASIRQREGNTGELFF
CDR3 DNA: TGTGCCAGCATAAGGCAAAGGGAAGGGAACACCGGGGAGCTGTTTTTT

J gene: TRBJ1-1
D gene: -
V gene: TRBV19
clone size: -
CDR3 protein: CASRPQGRGGNTEAFF
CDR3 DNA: TGTGCCAGTAGACCTCAGGGGCGCGGGGGGAACACTGAAGCTTTCTTT

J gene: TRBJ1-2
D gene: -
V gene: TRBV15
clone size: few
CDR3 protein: CATSLPPDYGYTF
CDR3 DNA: TGTGCCACCAGCCTTCCACCGGACTATGGCTACACCTTC

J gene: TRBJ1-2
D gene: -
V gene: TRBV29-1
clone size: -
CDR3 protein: CSVNMRGYGYTF
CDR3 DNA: TGCAGCGTAAACATGCGGGGCTATGGCTACACCTTC